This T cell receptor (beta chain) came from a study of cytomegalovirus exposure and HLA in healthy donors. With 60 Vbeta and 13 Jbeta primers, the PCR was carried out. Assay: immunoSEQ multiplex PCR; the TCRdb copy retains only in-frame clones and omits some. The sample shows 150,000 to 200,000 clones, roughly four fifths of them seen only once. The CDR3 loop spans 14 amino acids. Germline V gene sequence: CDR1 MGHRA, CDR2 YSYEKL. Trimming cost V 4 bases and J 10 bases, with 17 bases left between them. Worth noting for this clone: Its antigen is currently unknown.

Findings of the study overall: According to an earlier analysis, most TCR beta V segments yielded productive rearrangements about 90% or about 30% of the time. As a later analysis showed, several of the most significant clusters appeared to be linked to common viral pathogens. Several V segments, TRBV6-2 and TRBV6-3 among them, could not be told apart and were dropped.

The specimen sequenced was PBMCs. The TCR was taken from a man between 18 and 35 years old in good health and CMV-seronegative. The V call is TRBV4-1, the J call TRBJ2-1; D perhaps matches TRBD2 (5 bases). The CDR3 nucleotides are TGCGCCAGCAGCCTTTGGGCCCCCCAGCGGGAGCAGTTCTTC. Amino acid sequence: CASSLWAPQREQFF.